Described below is a single TCR beta chain sequence and its context. Its antigen is still unknown. Base qualities were left out, and no much larger clone turns up one base away. CDR1 and CDR2, looked up from the germline V gene, are MGHRA and YSYEKL. The CDR3 runs 19 amino acids, cysteine and phenylalanine included. This entry keeps only the CDR3 DNA: 57 bases, framed from base 1. Cut back by 0 bases and 0 bases, the V and J ends lie 15 bases apart. This entry comes from a study of T cell responses to AZD1222 COVID-19 vaccine (TCRdb year 2021). A note on the overall study: AZD1222 recipients given second doses at about 4 weeks or at about 12 weeks were pooled, since spike-specific TCR depth and breadth were not found to differ between the two schedules. A total of over 230 trial participants underwent TCR sequencing, of whom about 200 had received two doses of AZD1222 and about 25 had received two doses of the MenACWY control vaccine. Trial participants were enrolled by age into subgroups of 18-55, 56-69 and 70-plus years, and 148, 28 and 57 TCR-sequenced participants, respectively, were included in these subgroups.

The CDR3 regions of human TCRbeta chains were analyzed by immunosequencing. Under the source paper's analysis protocol: Repertoire TCRs were checked for matches against a reference library of SARS-CoV-2-specific TCRs that had been generated using the MIRA antigen-specificity platform. Breadth meant the fraction of unique TCRs that were SARS-CoV-2-associated, whereas depth meant the fraction of total T cells that were SARS-CoV-2-associated. Using the MIRA data, each spike-specific TCR was mapped to the spike region that the TCR reacts to and placed in a CD4 or CD8 class. Log10-transformed breadth and depth values were compared by one-way ANOVA with Sidak's multiple comparisons tests. The table comes from immuneACCESS by way of TCRdb, which keeps in-frame sequences with V and J called. Part of the clones is missing from these tables; in studies checked, under half for an unresolved V gene and the rest for unknown reasons. V and J calls and clone size come straight from that table; D and trimming were deduced from the DNA. This sample lists 130,000 to 150,000 clones; around nine tenths were detected once. The ten largest clones add up to roughly 1.8% of the sample.

The investigation overall reported the following: Spike-specific TCR breadth and depth rose significantly after two AZD1222 doses compared with day 0 and with MenACWY recipients. Reportedly, almost half of the unique spike-specific TCRs recognized epitopes lying outside the regions that are mutated in the B.1.351 and B.1.1.7 variants. Conclusions about previously exposed vaccinees were limited because only six AZD1222 recipients were SARS-CoV-2 seropositive at baseline. Most participants were white British and females outnumbered males, and the authors suggested that clonal diversity may have been underestimated. Because no day 14 peak-response samples were available, the repertoires could be characterized only after the peak T cell response. The vaccine-associated CD4 TCRs covered the entire spike protein, and the dominant responses fell in regions 160-218 and 743-854. The 56-69-year group was small, and its depth increase did not reach significance, likely because of low power.

Explained via the paper, the time point label denotes: baseline before first vaccination. The vaccinee samples were drawn from two UK trials, COV001 and COV002, one of which was a single-blind randomized controlled phase 2/3 trial testing AZD1222 (ChAdOx1 nCoV-19) in healthy adults. For TCRbeta chain sequencing, PBMC samples were collected from trial participants at day 0 and at day 28 after the second dose. Specimen: peripheral blood, collected on day 0 of AZD1222 vaccination. The rearrangement combines TRBV4-1 with TRBJ2-6; the D gene is possibly TRBD2, with 6 bases matching. The sequence derives from an adult in good health. The CDR3 region reads CASSQEPGVFPSGANVLTF. The DNA sequence is TGCGCCAGCAGCCAAGAGCCGGGGGTATTTCCCTCTGGGGCCAACGTCCTGACTTTC.